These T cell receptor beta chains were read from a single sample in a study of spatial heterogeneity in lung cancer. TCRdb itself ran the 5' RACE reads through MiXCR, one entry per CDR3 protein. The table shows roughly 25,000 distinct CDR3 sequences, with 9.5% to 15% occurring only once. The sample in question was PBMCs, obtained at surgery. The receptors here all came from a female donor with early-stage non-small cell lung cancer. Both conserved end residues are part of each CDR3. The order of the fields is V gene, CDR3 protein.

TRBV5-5	CASSLADGNSYNSPLHF
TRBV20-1	CSARDLRVTGELFF
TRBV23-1	CALRPDRVWQPQHF
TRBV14	CASSQERVSNYGYTF
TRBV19	CASIVGTRQGIYGYTF
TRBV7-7	CASSLRGGTSGELFF
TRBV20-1	CSARAPSLLGADTQYF
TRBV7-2	CASSFGGSNEKLFF
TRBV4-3	CASSQGRGDTGELFF
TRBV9	CASSVGVGTYEQYF
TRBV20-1	CSARDGGGSPLHF
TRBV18	CASPPGRPYEQYF
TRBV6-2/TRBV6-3	CASTITGGSSYNEQFF
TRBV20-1	CSALPLIGAFNGYTF
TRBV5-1	CASSLVVGYEQYF
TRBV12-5	CASGLDLNQPQHF
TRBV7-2	CASRMGTEKETQYF
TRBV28	CASSFLLAGGTDTQYF
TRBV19	CASRISGQPQHF
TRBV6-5	CASSYRSGDEKLFF
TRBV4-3	CASSQEAGLAKNIQYF
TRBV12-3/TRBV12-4	CASSKQVNTGELFF
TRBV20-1	CSASLAGEETQYF
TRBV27	CASSIAGGYHEQYF
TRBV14	CASSLGTTRGGFNEQFF
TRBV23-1	CASSQRGPKPYGYTF
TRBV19	CASSTSIVETQYF
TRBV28	CATKLQGWQPQHF
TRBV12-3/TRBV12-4	CASSTGRKETQYF
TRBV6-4	CASSDSLGSYNEQFF
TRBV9	CASSVGSGDTYEQYF
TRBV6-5	CASRLAGYNEQFF